The rows below give T cell receptor beta chains drawn from one sample of a study of blood T cell repertoires in COVID-19. Method: immunoSEQ multiplex PCR; TCRdb's copy keeps in-frame clones and lacks some. The sample holds about 260,000 clones, around 86% seen once. Source material: peripheral blood. Every receptor here comes from a man aged 35-49 years who had recovered from COVID-19. CDR3s include the opening cysteine and the closing phenylalanine or tryptophan. D genes are given only for firm matches. Clone size is shown for a subset of rows, as once, few, many or a class of expanded clone.

clone_size | cdr3_length | j_call | d_call | v_call | cdr3_aa | cdr3_nt
once | 13 | TRBJ2-7 | NA | TRBV11-3 | CASPTREAYEQYF | TGTGCCAGCCCGACAAGGGAGGCCTACGAGCAGTACTTC
NA | 13 | TRBJ2-7 | TRBD1 | TRBV29-1 | CSVGTGGLAEQYF | TGCAGCGTTGGGACAGGTGGTTTGGCCGAGCAGTACTTC
NA | 15 | TRBJ2-5 | TRBD1 | TRBV27 | CASSEGQRLQETQYF | TGTGCCAGCAGTGAGGGACAGCGGTTACAAGAGACCCAGTACTTC
NA | 16 | TRBJ1-3 | TRBD1 | TRBV6-2/TRBV6-3 | CASSYDRAISGNTIYF | TGTGCCAGCAGTTACGACAGGGCGATCTCTGGAAACACCATATATTTT
NA | 16 | TRBJ1-3 | TRBD1 | TRBV5-1 | CASSTTINRGGNTIYF | TGCGCCAGCAGCACCACCATAAACAGGGGTGGAAACACCATATATTTT
few | 14 | TRBJ2-1 | NA | TRBV5-4 | CASSTVPSNDEQFF | TGTGCCAGCAGCACCGTCCCTTCTAATGATGAGCAGTTCTTC
NA | 17 | TRBJ2-3 | TRBD2 | TRBV4-1 | CASSQDSSGTSTDTQYF | TGCGCCAGCAGCCAAGATTCTAGCGGGACTAGCACAGATACGCAGTATTTT
NA | 13 | TRBJ2-1 | NA | TRBV5-4 | CASSQQGGNEQFF | TGTGCCAGCAGCCAGCAGGGGGGCAATGAGCAGTTCTTC
once | 15 | TRBJ1-4 | TRBD1 | TRBV7-2 | CASSPEGAFYEKLFF | TGTGCCAGCAGCCCCGAGGGGGCCTTTTACGAAAAACTGTTTTTT
NA | 15 | TRBJ2-1 | TRBD1 | TRBV7-2 | CASSLAGWQGDEQFF | TGTGCCAGCAGCTTAGCGGGGTGGCAGGGGGATGAGCAGTTCTTC